These 24 T cell receptor beta chains were sequenced from one sample in a study of Tregs in tolerant kidney transplant recipients. Method: immunoSEQ multiplex PCR; TCRdb's copy keeps in-frame clones and lacks some. The repertoire table contains roughly 53,000 clones. The sample was CD4+ T cells from blood, taken before the transplant. The source is a human donor who received a combined kidney and bone marrow transplant.

The sequenced CDR3 bases are TGTGCCAGCACCTTGGACAGGAATCAGCCC. It encodes CASTLDRNQP. The complete CDR3 protein is CASTLDRNQPQHF. V gene TRBV2 combines with J gene TRBJ1-5; TRBD1 matches 7 bases. The sequenced fragment ends 3 residues before the CDR3 boundary, so the rest is inferred from the germline J gene. The CDR3 length is 13 residues. Germline assignment: CDR1 SNHLY and CDR2 FYNNEI. The trim removed 7 bases at V and 4 bases at J, leaving 4 bases unmatched.

Note on this clone: Sequencing ends 3 residues short of the CDR3 end; the germline J gene provides the rest. V usage is TRBV5-1 and J usage is TRBJ1-5, with 7 nucleotides matching TRBD1. V gave up 4 bases and J gave up 6 bases; unmatched junction bases: 7. This CDR3 contains 14 residues. Germline V gene data show CDR1 as SGHRS and CDR2 as YFSETQ. The CDR3 bases that were read are TGCGCCAGCAGCCCGCAGGGGGGTGCTCAGCCC. This gives the protein CASSPQGGAQP. The entire CDR3 protein reads CASSPQGGAQPQHF.

About this clone itself: The CDR3 end is not reached by the read, which stops 3 residues before it; the germline J gene fills it in. The chain links TRBV7-2 to TRBJ2-7; a weak D match, TRBD1 (6 bases). V gave up 4 bases and J gave up 3 bases, with 10 bases separating them. Germline V lookup: CDR1 SGHTA, CDR2 FQGNSA. This CDR3 contains 13 residues. The CDR3 is CASSSGQFYEQYF. The DNA read from the CDR3 is TGTGCCAGCAGCTCAGGACAGTTCTACGAG.

A word on this clone: The sequence runs out 3 residues before the end of the CDR3; the remainder is reconstructed from the germline J gene. This chain links TRBV6-1 with TRBJ2-2, with D possibly TRBD1 on 6 matching bases. V was trimmed by 1 base and J by 3 bases, leaving 9 bases between them. This CDR3 spans 15 amino acids. CDR1 and CDR2 from the germline V gene are MNHNS and SASEGT. The sequenced part of the CDR3 DNA is TGTGCCAGCAGTGAAGTAGGGGGAGACACCGGGGAG. This codes for CASSEVGGDTGE. The whole CDR3 region reads CASSEVGGDTGELFF.

Worth noting for this clone: Read data end 3 residues before the CDR3 end; the end is taken from the germline J gene. The rearrangement uses TRBV5-1 and TRBJ1-1; D not certain. Germline V lookup: CDR1 SGHRS, CDR2 YFSETQ. The CDR3 sequence is 13 residues long. The V end lost 2 bases, the J end lost 3 bases, and 8 bases lay between the germline ends. This chain's CDR3 is CASSLGWDTEAFF. The sequenced part of the CDR3 DNA is TGCGCCAGCAGCTTAGGGTGGGACACTGAA.

Regarding this clone: One end of the junction fails to match germline, which may point to a read error. The sequenced CDR3 bases are TGTGCCAGCAACTTATACAGGGAACCCTTCTATGGC. Translated, it gives CASNLYREPFYG. The entire CDR3 protein is CASNLYREPFYGYTF. This chain links TRBV7-2 with TRBJ1-2; D may be TRBD1 (6 bases). The CDR3 extends 3 residues past the end of the read, so its final part is completed from the germline J gene. This CDR3 is 15 amino acids long. Germline values: CDR1 SGHTA, CDR2 FQGNSA. Looking up the rest from reference TRBV7-2 and TRBJ1-2 gives the full variable domain: GAGVSQSPSNKVTEKGKDVELRCDPISGHTALYWYRQSLGQGLEFLIYFQGNSAPDKSGLPSDRFSAERTGGSVSTLTIQRTQQEDSAVYLCASNLYREPFYGYTFGSGTRLTVV.

Note on this clone: The read terminates 3 residues ahead of where the CDR3 ends, so the germline J gene completes it. This rearrangement joins TRBV4-1 to TRBJ2-2, with D possibly matching TRBD1 (5 bases). This CDR3 spans 18 amino acids. The germline CDR1 and CDR2 sequences are MGHRA and YSYEKL. The V end was cut by 1 base, the J end by 2 bases, with 17 bases between. CDR3 bases read: TGCGCCAGCAGCCAAGTCCCCCTTTTAAGGGGCAACACCGGGGAG. Translation: CASSQVPLLRGNTGE. The whole CDR3 reads CASSQVPLLRGNTGELFF.

To note about this clone: Coverage ceases 3 residues before the CDR3 finishes, and the germline J gene fills in the end. The chain links TRBV19 to TRBJ1-1; possible D gene TRBD1, 6 bases. This CDR3 spans 15 amino acids. V dropped 8 bases and J dropped 2 bases, with 18 bases sitting between them. CDR1 and CDR2 (germline): LNHDA, SQIVND (reference sequence). The CDR3 spells CASLPRGKKNTEAFF. Partial CDR3 DNA: TGTGCCAGTCTCCCCAGGGGCAAAAAAAACACTGAA. Based on the CDR3 plus reference TRBV19 and TRBJ1-1, the full variable domain is DGGITQSPKYLFRKEGQNVTLSCEQNLNHDAMYWYRQDPGQGLRLIYYSQIVNDFQKGDIAEGYSVSREKKESFPLTVTSAQKNPTAFYLCASLPRGKKNTEAFFGQGTRLTVV.

As to this clone: The read finishes 3 residues shy of the CDR3 end, and the germline J gene is used to complete it. V is TRBV13 and J is TRBJ2-6; TRBD1 matches at 10 bases. The germline V gene has CDR1 PRHDT and CDR2 FYEKMQ (reference sequence). V trimming: 5 bases; J trimming: 4 bases; junction bases outside the gene matches: 11. This CDR3 spans 18 amino acids. CDR3 DNA, as far as it was read: TGTGCCAGCAGCCTTATGCGGGACAGGGGAACCGGGGCCAACGTC. Residues: CASSLMRDRGTGANV. From start to end, the CDR3 is CASSLMRDRGTGANVLTF.

This clone is called medium-sized (0.01 to 0.1%) based on its frequency. The CDR3 end falls 3 residues outside the read, so it is completed with the germline J gene. The chain uses TRBV10-3 and TRBJ2-3, with 13 bases that match TRBD2. Germline loops: CDR1 ENHRY, CDR2 SYGVKD. The ends lost 4 bases at V and 5 bases at J; junction bases unmatched: 9. The CDR3 has 17 residues. Incomplete CDR3 DNA: TGTGCCATCAGTGGGGGGACTAGCGGGATCGGCGGAGATACG. Protein: CAISGGTSGIGGDT. The entire CDR3 reads CAISGGTSGIGGDTQYF.

In regard to this clone: The read ends 3 residues before the CDR3 terminus; that terminus is restored from the germline J gene. The chain couples TRBV7-7 to TRBJ2-1; 7 bases map to TRBD2. CDR3 size: 15 residues. Germline V gene data show CDR1 as SSHAT and CDR2 as FNYEAQ (reference sequence). With V trimmed by 5 bases and J by 0 bases, 4 bases remained unmatched. CDR3 region: CASSPGGSSYNEQFF. The covered CDR3 bases are TGTGCCAGCAGCCCTGGCGGGAGCTCCTACAATGAG.

This CDR3 is CASSSGRAPYNEQFF. The part of the CDR3 DNA that was read is TGTGCCAGCTCTAGCGGGAGGGCCCCCTACAATGAG. The chain has TRBV19 and TRBJ2-1; 12 nucleotides match TRBD2. The read finishes 3 residues shy of the CDR3 end, and the germline J gene is used to complete it. Germline CDR1 is LNHDA and CDR2 is SQIVND (reference sequence). The CDR3 runs to 15 residues. The V gene end was trimmed by 9 bases and the J gene end by 2 bases; junction bases not matched to a gene: 5.

Note on this clone: The CDR3 end lies 3 residues beyond the end of the read and is filled in from the germline J gene. This chain joins TRBV7-9 and TRBJ2-5, with TRBD1 matching over 10 bases. The CDR3 has 14 residues. CDR1 is SEHNR and CDR2 is FQNEAQ in the germline V gene (reference sequence). The ends lost 5 bases at V and 4 bases at J; junction bases unmatched: 4. The DNA read from the CDR3 is TGTGCCAGCAGCCAGGGACAGGGGACAGAGACC. The encoded protein is CASSQGQGTET. The entire CDR3 reads CASSQGQGTETQYF.

The covered CDR3 bases are TGTGCCAGCACCCAAGGTCGGGTCGGGGAG. This encodes CASTQGRVGE. In full, the CDR3 is CASTQGRVGELFF. This chain joins TRBV11-2 and TRBJ2-2; D call uncertain. The sequenced fragment ends 3 residues before the CDR3 boundary, so the rest is inferred from the germline J gene. Germline lookup yields CDR1 SGHAT and CDR2 FQNNGV. This CDR3 spans 13 amino acids. Trimming stripped 7 bases from V and 7 bases from J, with 13 bases between. Using reference TRBV11-2 and TRBJ2-2 for the parts outside the CDR3, the full variable domain is EAGVAQSPRYKIIEKRQSVAFWCNPISGHATLYWYQQILGQGPKLLIQFQNNGVVDDSQLPKDRFSAERLKGVDSTLKIQPAKLEDSAVYLCASTQGRVGELFFGEGSRLTVL.

Concerning this clone itself: The missing CDR3 end, 3 residues past where the read stops, is filled in from the germline J gene. The V gene is TRBV5-1, the J gene TRBJ2-5; a possible D gene is TRBD1 (6 bases). In germline, CDR1 is SGHRS, CDR2 YFSETQ. V lost 4 bases and J 0 bases, leaving 10 bases between the germline ends. The CDR3 runs 14 residues. Partial CDR3 DNA: TGCGCCAGCAGCCTCCGGACAGACCAAGAGACC. Translation gives CASSLRTDQET. The entire CDR3 sequence reads CASSLRTDQETQYF. Combining the CDR3 with reference TRBV5-1 and TRBJ2-5 gives the whole variable domain KAGVTQTPRYLIKTRGQQVTLSCSPISGHRSVSWYQQTPGQGLQFLFEYFSETQRNKGNFPGRFSGRQFSNSRSEMNVSTLELGDSALYLCASSLRTDQETQYFGPGTRLLVL.

Points on this clone: The read terminates 3 residues ahead of where the CDR3 ends, so the germline J gene completes it. The V call is TRBV20-1, the J call TRBJ2-3; D is possibly TRBD1 (5 bases). V dropped 7 bases and J dropped 3 bases, with 17 bases sitting between them. Germline V gene data show CDR1 as DFQATT and CDR2 as SNEGSKA (reference sequence). CDR3 length equals 14 residues. CDR3 DNA (partial): TGCAGTGTTCAGGGTAACGTCGGGACAGATACG. It encodes CSVQGNVGTDT. The entire CDR3 sequence reads CSVQGNVGTDTQYF.

Worth noting for this clone: The sequenced fragment ends 3 residues before the CDR3 boundary, so the rest is inferred from the germline J gene. The V and J genes are TRBV19 and TRBJ2-5, with D possibly TRBD2 on 5 matching bases. From germline, CDR1 is LNHDA and CDR2 SQIVND (reference sequence). CDR3 length: 16 amino acids. V lost 3 bases, J lost 2 bases, and 16 bases lay in between. Here the CDR3 reads CASSIGGIARQETQYF. The sequenced CDR3 bases are TGTGCCAGTAGTATTGGAGGAATAGCCCGACAAGAGACC.

For this clone: The read falls 3 residues short of the CDR3 end, and the missing part is taken from the germline J gene. This chain joins TRBV7-2 and TRBJ1-4, with D unclear. The CDR3 extends over 14 amino acids. V dropped 4 bases and J dropped 4 bases, with 10 bases sitting between them. Germline-derived CDR1 and CDR2 are SGHTA and FQGNSA. CDR3 DNA, as far as it was read: TGTGCCAGCAGCTCCCGGAGCGGTAATGAAAAA. This translates into CASSSRSGNEK. The entire CDR3 protein is CASSSRSGNEKLFF.

Notes on this clone: Read data end 3 residues before the CDR3 end; the end is taken from the germline J gene. The gene calls are TRBV20-1 and TRBJ2-3; no clear D gene. The V end lost 4 bases, the J end lost 2 bases, and 19 bases lay between the germline ends. The germline gives CDR1 DFQATT, CDR2 SNEGSKA (reference sequence). The CDR3 totals 16 residues. The CDR3 DNA, read in part, is TGCAGTGCTACCATCCTACTGGCGGCCCTCACAGATACG. Its translation: CSATILLAALTDT. The entire CDR3 is CSATILLAALTDTQYF.

On this clone itself: The observed sequence ends 3 residues before the CDR3 terminus, with the missing tail filled in from the germline J gene. J is TRBJ2-3 and V is TRBV7-6; maybe TRBD1 (6 bases). The CDR3 is 15 residues long. CDR1 is SGHVS, CDR2 FNYEAQ, per germline. V gave up 4 bases and J gave up 3 bases, with 14 bases separating them. CDR3 bases read: TGTGCCAGCAGCTCGACAGGTATAGGTACAGATACG. Amino acid sequence: CASSSTGIGTDT. Given in full, the CDR3 is CASSSTGIGTDTQYF.

The sequenced CDR3 bases are TGTGCCAGCTCACCAAGGGAGGGGGGGATGAACACTGAA. Amino acids: CASSPREGGMNTE. The whole CDR3 sequence is CASSPREGGMNTEAFF. This chain uses TRBV18 with TRBJ1-1; TRBD1 is a possible D gene (6 bases). The read halts 3 residues ahead of the CDR3 end, with the missing end drawn from the germline J gene. This CDR3 contains 16 residues. CDR1 and CDR2 from the germline V gene are KGHSH and LQKENI. Trimming shortened V by 2 bases and J by 0 bases, and 13 bases separated the two germline ends.

CDR3 sequence: CASSEAGALGRPQHF. The CDR3 DNA, read in part, is TGTGCCAGCAGTGAAGCGGGGGCACTCGGGCGGCCC. The chain links TRBV6-1 to TRBJ1-5; D may be TRBD1 (6 bases). Sequencing ends 3 residues short of the CDR3 end; the germline J gene provides the rest. Trimming cost V 0 bases and J 9 bases, with 15 bases left between them. CDR3 length equals 15 residues. Germline values: CDR1 MNHNS, CDR2 SASEGT.

Worth noting for this clone: The CDR3 end lies 3 residues beyond the end of the read and is filled in from the germline J gene. The chain combines TRBV29-1 with TRBJ1-3; D is possibly TRBD1 (6 bases). Germline assignment: CDR1 SQVTM and CDR2 ANQGSEA. V lost 1 base and J lost 0, with 13 bases in between. CDR3 length equals 16 residues. The part of the CDR3 DNA that was read is TGCAGCGTTGAAGGGAGGACAGCTAGCTCTGGAAACACC. Amino acid sequence: CSVEGRTASSGNT. The whole CDR3 protein reads CSVEGRTASSGNTIYF.

About this clone itself: Germline and junction disagree at one end, which may indicate a read error. The read comes to an end 3 residues before the CDR3 does, leaving the germline J gene to fill in the end. The chain recombines TRBV7-6 with TRBJ2-1, with 8 bases identical to TRBD2. Looked up from germline, CDR1 is SGHVS and CDR2 is FNYEAQ. This CDR3 is built from 15 residues. CDR3 DNA (partial): TGTGCCAGCAGCATAGCCGGGACTAGCTACAATGAG. This sequence encodes CASSIAGTSYNE. The entire CDR3 protein reads CASSIAGTSYNEQFF.